The 23 T cell receptor beta chains below were found in one sample sequenced in a study of T cells in Graves' hyperthyroidism and ophthalmopathy. Amplified TCR beta CDR3 regions derived from RNA transcripts. The primer set for the first-round RT-PCR of the TCR CDR3 was HTBI. MiXCR, applied by TCRdb to the multiplex PCR reads, yields one record per CDR3 protein. This table has 750,000 to 900,000 distinct CDR3 sequences, 38% appearing once. Sequenced input: blood. These receptors were obtained from a man aged 18 to 35 with Graves' hyperthyroidism.

The gene calls are TRBV6-2 or TRBV6-3 and TRBJ1-5, with a tentative D call TRBD1 (5 bases). Trimming stripped 3 bases from V and 4 bases from J, with 13 bases between. This CDR3 has 15 amino acids. Germline-derived CDR1 and CDR2 are MNHEY and SVGEGT. As DNA, the CDR3 is TGTGCCAGCAGTTATGGGGCAGGGCCGAATCAGCCCCAGCATTTT. This gives the protein CASSYGAGPNQPQHF.

This clonotype has a handful of counts. The chain uses TRBV5-1 and TRBJ2-5; D possibly matches TRBD1 or TRBD2 (5 bases each). V was trimmed by 3 bases and J by 4 bases, leaving 10 bases between them. Germline V gene sequence: CDR1 SGHRS, CDR2 YFSETQ. The CDR3 is 13 amino acids. For the CDR3, the DNA is TGCGCCAGCAGCTGGGACCTCCGAGAGACCCAGTACTTC. Its protein is CASSWDLRETQYF. Drawing the rest from reference TRBV5-1 and TRBJ2-5, the complete variable domain is KAGVTQTPRYLIKTRGQQVTLSCSPISGHRSVSWYQQTPGQGLQFLFEYFSETQRNKGNFPGRFSGRQFSNSRSEMNVSTLELGDSALYLCASSWDLRETQYFGPGTRLLVL.

This clonotype was counted many times. The rearrangement uses TRBV7-9 and TRBJ2-5; D may be TRBD1 (5 bases). Trimming shortened V by 4 bases and J by 2 bases, and 8 bases separated the two germline ends. The germline CDR1 and CDR2 sequences are SEHNR and FQNEAQ (reference sequence). This CDR3 is 13 amino acids long. CDR3 protein: CASSYDRQETQYF. DNA of the CDR3: TGTGCCAGCAGCTACGACAGACAAGAGACCCAGTACTTC.

The chain uses TRBV20-1 and TRBJ1-6; no definite D call. The CDR3 is made up of 15 amino acids. Germline CDR1 reads DFQATT; CDR2 reads SNEGSKA (reference sequence). Trimming pared 3 bases from V and 7 bases from J, leaving 16 bases between. CDR3 nucleotide sequence: TGCAGTGCTAGCCTGACAAGAAACGGCAATTCACCCCTCCACTTT. The encoded protein is CSASLTRNGNSPLHF.

This clonotype was found many times. The V gene is TRBV12-3 or TRBV12-4, the J gene TRBJ1-4; 7 nucleotides align to TRBD1. V shed 5 bases and J 5 bases; nucleotides not matched to a gene: 5. The CDR3 totals 14 residues. In DNA form, the CDR3 reads TGTGCCAGCAGTGAGGGGGCTAGAAATGAAAAACTGTTTTTT. Encoded protein: CASSEGARNEKLFF.

This clonotype was detected only a few times. The V call is TRBV7-2, the J call TRBJ2-5, with D tentatively TRBD1 or TRBD2 (5 bases each). The CDR3 consists of 13 residues. The V and J ends lost 7 bases and 5 bases respectively, with 14 bases between them. The germline CDR1 and CDR2 sequences are SGHTA and FQGNSA. This CDR3 is CASTYTWGETQYF. In nucleotides, the CDR3 is TGTGCCAGCACCTATACCTGGGGGGAGACCCAGTACTTC. Full variable domain (rest looked up from reference TRBV7-2 and TRBJ2-5): GAGVSQSPSNKVTEKGKDVELRCDPISGHTALYWYRQSLGQGLEFLIYFQGNSAPDKSGLPSDRFSAERTGGSVSTLTIQRTQQEDSAVYLCASTYTWGETQYFGPGTRLLVL.

The chain is built from TRBV7-8 and TRBJ1-1; D gene uncertain. CDR3 length: 14 amino acids. From germline, CDR1 is SGHVS and CDR2 FQNEAQ. Trimming pared 4 bases from V and 5 bases from J, leaving 14 bases between. The CDR3 region is CASSSWGLGTEAFF. The CDR3 DNA is TGTGCCAGCAGCTCCTGGGGTCTGGGGACTGAAGCTTTCTTT.

This clonotype was counted ten times or more. The V call is TRBV12-3 or TRBV12-4, the J call TRBJ2-7; D gene unclear. Trimming shortened V by 3 bases and J by 3 bases, and 6 bases separated the two germline ends. The CDR3 contains 12 residues. The CDR3 sequence: CASSFGRYEQYF. CDR3 in DNA: TGTGCCAGCAGTTTTGGACGCTACGAGCAGTACTTC.

At least ten counts were recorded for this clonotype. This chain connects TRBV10-3 to TRBJ2-6, with TRBD1 as a possible D gene (6 bases). The CDR3 consists of 16 residues. Germline assignment: CDR1 ENHRY and CDR2 SYGVKD. Trimming removed 10 bases from V and 0 bases from J, with 16 bases in between. In DNA, the CDR3 is TGTGCCACCAACAGGGATCTAAGCTCTGGGGCCAACGTCCTGACTTTC. Translation gives CATNRDLSSGANVLTF.

In this sample, this clonotype turned up many times. J is TRBJ2-5 and V is TRBV5-1, with D perhaps given as TRBD1 or TRBD2 (6 bases each). The CDR3 is 18 residues long. Germline assignment: CDR1 SGHRS and CDR2 YFSETQ. V was clipped by 4 bases and J by 2 bases, with 24 bases between them. The CDR3 loop is CASSPQGSQRVLQETQYF. CDR3 in DNA: TGCGCCAGCAGCCCTCAGGGGTCACAGCGGGTATTGCAAGAGACCCAGTACTTC.

For this clonotype: A much bigger clone sits one base away, suggesting this may be a read error. The J gene is TRBJ1-1, the V gene TRBV2; perhaps TRBD1 as D (6 bases). From germline, CDR1 is SNHLY and CDR2 FYNNEI. CDR3 length: 15 amino acids. CDR3 coding DNA: TGTTCCAGCAGCATTCCGGGACACCTGAACACTGAAGCTTTCTTT. As protein: CSSSIPGHLNTEAFF.

This clonotype has at least ten counts. The chain carries TRBV9 and TRBJ1-1, with 8 positions matching TRBD1. V trimming: 1 base; J trimming: 7 bases; junction bases outside the gene matches: 3. The CDR3 sequence is 13 residues long. CDR1 is SGDLS, CDR2 YYNGEE, per germline. CDR3 protein: CASSVTGGGEAFF. The CDR3, as DNA: TGTGCCAGCAGCGTAACAGGGGGTGGTGAAGCTTTCTTT. The entire variable domain, with the rest obtained from reference TRBV9 and TRBJ1-1, is as follows: DSGVTQTPKHLITATGQRVTLRCSPRSGDLSVYWYQQSLDQGLQFLIQYYNGEERAKGNILERFSAQQFPDLHSELNLSSLELGDSALYFCASSVTGGGEAFFGQGTRLTVV.

About this clonotype itself: This may be a read error: a much more frequent sequence differs by one nucleotide. The gene calls are TRBV20-1 and TRBJ2-7; 9 bases are shared with TRBD1. The CDR3 spans 13 residues. Germline CDR1 is DFQATT and CDR2 is SNEGSKA (reference sequence). CDR3 DNA: TGCAGGGCTAGTGGGACAGGGCTGAGAGAGCAGTACTTC. Translation gives CRASGTGLREQYF.

This clonotype has only a few counts. The chain links TRBV20-1 to TRBJ1-3; D gene unclear. Germline CDR1 DFQATT, CDR2 SNEGSKA (reference sequence). The CDR3 sequence is 15 residues long. Trimming took 1 base from V and 4 from J, leaving 14 bases between them. Written as DNA, the CDR3 is TGCAGTGCTAGAGGGCCGTGGCAGGCGGGAAACACCATATATTTT. It is translated as CSARGPWQAGNTIYF.

Points on this clonotype: The conserved phenylalanine or tryptophan normally closing the CDR3 is absent here, so this likely arose from a read error. The chain is built from TRBV20-1 and TRBJ2-5; no clear D. The germline V gene has CDR1 DFQATT and CDR2 SNEGSKA (reference sequence). This CDR3 comprises 14 residues. CDR3 protein: CSARDVTFQETQYL. The DNA for the CDR3 is TGCAGTGCTCGAGACGTCACCTTCCAAGAGACCCAGTACCTC.

The genes are TRBV2 and TRBJ1-1, with TRBD1 as a possible D gene (6 bases). The CDR3 is 15 residues long. Between the trimmed V and J ends, which lost 6 bases and 1 base, there was a span of 15 bases. Germline V lookup: CDR1 SNHLY, CDR2 FYNNEI. The CDR3 is CASSPVGGGNTEAFF. As DNA, the CDR3 is TGTGCCAGCAGCCCCGTTGGAGGGGGGAACACTGAAGCTTTCTTT.

The genes are TRBV7-4 and TRBJ1-1, with 7 bases aligning to TRBD1. This CDR3 has 18 amino acids. Germline V gives CDR1 SGHVT, CDR2 SQSDAQ. Unmatched junction bases numbered 11, after V lost 1 base and J lost 0 bases. For the CDR3, the DNA is TGTGCCAGCAGCTTAGGGGTACAGACAGGGTCCATGAACACTGAAGCTTTCTTT. Its translation: CASSLGVQTGSMNTEAFF. Complete variable domain (other parts from reference TRBV7-4 and TRBJ1-1): GAGVSQSPRYKVAKRGRDVALRCDSISGHVTLYWYRQTLGQGSEVLTYSQSDAQRDKSGRPSGRFSAERPERSVSTLKIQRTEQGDSAVYLCASSLGVQTGSMNTEAFFGQGTRLTVV.

This clonotype was recorded many times. J is TRBJ1-3 and V is TRBV10-3; TRBD1 might be the D (6 bases). With 9 bases removed from V and 3 bases from J, the gap between germline ends came to 12 bases. The CDR3 length is 13 residues. Germline V gives CDR1 ENHRY, CDR2 SYGVKD. Written as DNA, the CDR3 is TGTGCCATACCGGACAGTCTTGGAAACACCATATATTTT. Protein: CAIPDSLGNTIYF.

With respect to this clonotype: Given a much more abundant clone one base away, this may be a read error. The CDR3 DNA reads TGTGCCAGCAGCCAGAGACTAGAAGGTAGGGAGACCCAGTACTTC. Its protein is CASSQRLEGRETQYF. The genes are TRBV14 and TRBJ2-5, with D possibly being TRBD2 (6 bases). Germline V CDR1 and CDR2: SGHDN, FVKESK. V was pared by 3 bases and J by 5 bases, with 16 bases between. This CDR3 has 15 residues.

On this clonotype itself: A read error may produce the germline difference seen at one junction end. This sequence joins TRBV7-9 and TRBJ2-7, with D perhaps matching TRBD1 (6 bases). This CDR3 has 11 amino acids. In germline, CDR1 is SEHNR, CDR2 FQNEAQ (reference sequence). CDR3 DNA sequence: TGCGCCAGCGGTCCAGGGGACGAGCAGTACTTC. Amino acids: CASGPGDEQYF.

This clonotype turned up a few times. V usage is TRBV12-3 or TRBV12-4 and J usage is TRBJ2-5; 9 bases fit TRBD2. The CDR3 is 13 amino acids. CDR3 sequence: CASGGGAWETQYF. The CDR3 DNA is TGTGCTAGCGGCGGGGGGGCCTGGGAGACCCAGTACTTC.

The table lists this clonotype with a few counts. The V gene is TRBV7-2, the J gene TRBJ2-5; D ambiguous. CDR3 size: 13 residues. Germline V gene sequence: CDR1 SGHTA, CDR2 FQGNSA. Trimming pared 3 bases from V and 5 bases from J, leaving 10 bases between. The CDR3 region has the DNA TGTGCCAGCAGCTTGGGGTTGATGGAGACCCAGTACTTC. This sequence encodes CASSLGLMETQYF.

This rearrangement joins TRBV28 to TRBJ1-6; possible D gene TRBD1, 6 bases. The V and J ends lost 6 bases and 5 bases respectively, with 14 bases between them. This CDR3 comprises 15 residues. Germline V lookup: CDR1 MDHEN, CDR2 SYDVKM. In DNA, the CDR3 is TGTGCCAGCAGGCCTCAGGGGCCTAATAATTCACCCCTCCACTTT. Translation: CASRPQGPNNSPLHF. The entire variable domain, with the rest obtained from reference TRBV28 and TRBJ1-6, is as follows: DVKVTQSSRYLVKRTGEKVFLECVQDMDHENMFWYRQDPGLGLRLIYFSYDVKMKEKGDIPEGYSVSREKKERFSLILESASTNQTSMYLCASRPQGPNNSPLHFGNGTRLTVT.